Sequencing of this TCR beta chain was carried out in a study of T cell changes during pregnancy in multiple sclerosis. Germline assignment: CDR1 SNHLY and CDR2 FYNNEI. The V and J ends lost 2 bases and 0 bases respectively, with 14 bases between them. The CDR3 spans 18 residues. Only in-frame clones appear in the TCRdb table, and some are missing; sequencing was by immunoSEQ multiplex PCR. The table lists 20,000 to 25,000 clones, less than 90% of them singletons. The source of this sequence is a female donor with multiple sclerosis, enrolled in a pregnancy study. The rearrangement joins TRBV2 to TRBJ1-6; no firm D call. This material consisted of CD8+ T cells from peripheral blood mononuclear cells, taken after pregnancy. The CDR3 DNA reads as TGTGCCAGCAGTGAACCCTTGCTGAGCGGCTCCTATAATTCACCCCTCCACTTT. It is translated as CASSEPLLSGSYNSPLHF. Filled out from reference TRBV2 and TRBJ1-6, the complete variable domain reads EPEVTQTPSHQVTQMGQEVILRCVPISNHLYFYWYRQILGQKVEFLVSFYNNEISEKSEIFDDQFSVERPDGSNFTLKIRSTKLEDSAMYFCASSEPLLSGSYNSPLHFGNGTRLTVT.